Presented here are 11 T cell receptor beta chains from one specimen sequenced in a study of blood T cell repertoires in COVID-19. Libraries were prepared by immunoSEQ multiplex PCR; TCRdb keeps only in-frame clonotypes and omits some of them. The profile shows approximately 200,000 clones, roughly four fifths of them singletons. The sample was PBMCs or T cells enriched from blood (not recorded which). Receptors were obtained from a man in his forties who had recovered from COVID-19.

With regard to this clone: The junction departs from germline at one end; a sequencing error may be responsible. The chain employs TRBV7-3 and TRBJ1-3; D possibly corresponds to TRBD1 (6 bases). This CDR3 is built from 16 residues. From germline, CDR1 is SGHTA and CDR2 FQGTGA. CDR3 in amino acids: CARSWGRGQDQNTIYF. The DNA for the CDR3 is TGTGCCCGCAGCTGGGGAAGGGGACAAGACCAAAACACCATATATTTT.

Comment on this clone: One junction end disagrees with the germline gene, perhaps due to a read error. CDR3 sequence (DNA): TGCGCCAGCAGCCAAGATGTTACCCAACGACAGCCAGGATTT. Protein product: CASSQDVTQRQPGF. This chain joins TRBV4-3 and TRBJ1-1; the D gene is possibly TRBD1 (5 bases). CDR1 LGHNA and CDR2 YSLEER come from the germline V gene. This CDR3 has 14 residues.

The rearrangement uses TRBV10-3 and TRBJ1-2; 9 bases are a match to TRBD1. Trimming at V came to 6 bases and at J to 3 bases, leaving 5 bases not matched to a gene. CDR1 and CDR2 from the germline V gene are ENHRY and SYGVKD. The CDR3 is 14 amino acids. The CDR3 protein is CAISGQGTDYGYTF. The CDR3 DNA reads as TGTGCCATCAGCGGACAGGGGACCGACTATGGCTACACCTTC.

The rearrangement joins TRBV19 to TRBJ2-1; TRBD2 matches 12 bases. The V and J ends lost 6 bases and 8 bases, in that order; junction bases with no gene match: 8. The CDR3 sequence is 15 residues long. Germline V gene data show CDR1 as LNHDA and CDR2 as SQIVND (reference sequence). CDR3 coding DNA: TGTGCCAGTAGCAAACTAGCGGGAGGTGGCTATGAGCAGTTCTTC. Translated, it gives CASSKLAGGGYEQFF.

The V call is TRBV29-1, the J call TRBJ2-7; 9 nucleotides line up with TRBD1. Per germline, CDR1 SQVTM and CDR2 ANQGSEA. This CDR3 region has 13 residues. After removal of 7 bases from V and 2 bases from J, the junction contained 6 bases not matched to a gene. The CDR3 loop reads CSARDREAYEQYF. The CDR3 region has the DNA TGCAGCGCCCGGGACAGGGAAGCCTACGAGCAGTACTTC.

As DNA, the CDR3 is TGTGCCAGCAGTCGTATGCAGGGGGCGTTCTTT. Its protein product is CASSRMQGAFF. The chain employs TRBV28 and TRBJ1-1, with TRBD1 matching 8 bases. The CDR3 is 11 residues long. CDR1 is MDHEN, CDR2 SYDVKM, per germline. V dropped 5 bases and J dropped 14; count of bases not matched to a gene: 7.

The genes are TRBV5-1 and TRBJ2-1; D is uncertain. This CDR3 is built from 13 residues. V dropped 1 base and J dropped 3 bases, with 5 bases sitting between them. Germline-derived CDR1 and CDR2 are SGHRS and YFSETQ. CDR3 in amino acids: CASSLSLYNEQFF. The CDR3 coding sequence is TGCGCCAGCAGCTTGTCCCTCTACAATGAGCAGTTCTTC.

This sequence joins TRBV3-1 (or the pseudogene TRBV3-2) and TRBJ2-7, with TRBD2 identical over 7 bases. The ends lost 4 bases at V and 0 bases at J; junction bases unmatched: 9. Per germline, CDR1 LGHDT and CDR2 YNNKEL (reference sequence). The CDR3 sequence is 16 residues long. The CDR3 loop reads CASSRVLAYSSYEQYF. CDR3 in DNA: TGTGCCAGCAGCCGCGTACTAGCGTACAGCTCCTACGAGCAGTACTTC.

J is TRBJ1-1 and V is TRBV28; no clear D gene. Germline V gene lookup returns CDR1 MDHEN and CDR2 SYDVKM. The CDR3 extends over 11 amino acids. Trimming removed 8 bases from V and 7 bases from J, with 11 bases in between. CDR3 bases: TGTGCCAGCGCGGCCGTCGGTGAAGCTTTCTTT. Translation gives CASAAVGEAFF.

The genes are TRBV11-2 and TRBJ1-4; D perhaps matches TRBD1 (6 bases). CDR1 and CDR2 from the germline V gene are SGHAT and FQNNGV. V lost 3 bases, J lost 9 bases, and 11 bases lay in between. This CDR3 has 13 residues. The CDR3 protein is CASSLGTGKKLFF. CDR3 sequence (DNA): TGTGCCAGCAGCTTGGGCACAGGGAAAAAACTGTTTTTT.

J is TRBJ1-2 and V is TRBV6-5; 8 nucleotides agree with TRBD1. Germline V gene sequence: CDR1 MNHEY, CDR2 SVGAGI. The CDR3 runs to 13 residues. The V segment lost 6 bases and the J segment 7 bases; nucleotides outside the gene matches: 7. CDR3 region: CASRSDRGRGYTF. CDR3 DNA sequence: TGTGCCAGCAGATCTGACAGGGGTCGTGGCTACACCTTC.